Listed below are T cell receptor beta chains from one sample, sequenced in a study of blood T cell repertoires in COVID-19. TCRdb's table, derived via immunoSEQ multiplex PCR, lists solely in-frame clones and lacks some. This sample yields around 30,000 clones, of which roughly 74% are seen a single time; roughly 14% belongs to the top ten. The specimen sequenced was peripheral blood. The source is a man older than 75 with active or convalescent COVID-19. CDR3s include the opening cysteine and the closing phenylalanine or tryptophan. Fields, in order: J gene, D gene, V gene, clone size, CDR3 protein, CDR3 DNA. The D gene is left open where the match is weak. Expanded clones get a size class; other rows say once, few or many, or leave the size out.

TRBJ2-7	TRBD2	TRBV6-2/TRBV6-3	.	CASSIAGVGEQYF	TGTGCCAGCAGTATAGCGGGAGTGGGAGAGCAGTACTTC
TRBJ2-7	.	TRBV19	once	CASSPQLTVSYEQYF	TGTGCCAGTAGTCCTCAACTGACAGTCTCCTACGAGCAGTACTTC
TRBJ2-1	TRBD2	TRBV5-4	few	CASSSGLAGVYNEQFF	TGTGCCAGCAGCTCGGGACTAGCGGGAGTCTACAATGAGCAGTTCTTC
TRBJ2-7	.	TRBV28	.	CASSSPRDIHSYEQYF	TGTGCCAGCAGTTCGCCCCGGGACATACATTCCTACGAGCAGTACTTC
TRBJ2-1	TRBD1	TRBV27	once	CASTSGQGAYNEQFF	TGTGCCAGCACCTCGGGTCAGGGGGCTTACAATGAGCAGTTCTTC
TRBJ2-5	.	TRBV29-1	.	CSVSLETQYF	TGCAGCGTGTCCTTGGAGACCCAGTACTTC
TRBJ1-1	.	TRBV29-1	.	CSVEGRGTEAFF	TGCAGCGTTGAGGGTAGGGGCACTGAAGCTTTCTTT
TRBJ1-4	.	TRBV5-1	.	CASSLGQGSTEKLFF	TGCGCCAGCAGCTTGGGGCAGGGATCGACTGAAAAACTGTTTTTT
TRBJ2-1	TRBD1	TRBV5-1	.	CASRELGQATWNEQFF	TGCGCCAGCAGAGAGTTGGGACAGGCGACTTGGAATGAGCAGTTCTTC
TRBJ2-2	TRBD1	TRBV27	once	CASSLNGQVPGELFF	TGTGCCAGCAGTTTAAACGGACAGGTTCCCGGGGAGCTGTTTTTT
TRBJ2-3	.	TRBV5-6	.	CASSWWGALGGTDTQYF	TGTGCCAGCAGCTGGTGGGGAGCTTTGGGAGGCACAGATACGCAGTATTTT